Below, 15 T cell receptor beta chains from the same sample are listed, as sequenced in a study of response to subunit inactivated influenza vaccine. One entry per CDR3 protein, called by TCRdb with MiXCR from the RT-PCR reads. The sample holds about 700,000 distinct CDR3 sequences, roughly 14% seen once. The sample consisted of PBMCs from blood, taken around 14 days before vaccination. Receptor source: a man in his fifties who received an inactivated influenza vaccine.

The rearrangement links TRBV20-1 to TRBJ2-4, with D tentatively TRBD1 (5 bases). This CDR3 is 14 amino acids long. Germline lookup yields CDR1 DFQATT and CDR2 SNEGSKA (reference sequence). V was shortened by 6 bases and J by 0 bases, with 12 bases between the two germline ends. The chain's CDR3 is CSAPTALAKNIQYF. Written as DNA, the CDR3 is TGCAGTGCGCCGACAGCCCTAGCCAAAAACATTCAGTACTTC.

The V call is TRBV19, the J call TRBJ1-5; possible D gene TRBD1, 5 bases. This CDR3 contains 17 residues. Germline loops: CDR1 LNHDA, CDR2 SQIVND (reference sequence). The V and J ends lost 0 bases and 2 bases respectively, with 14 bases between them. DNA for the CDR3: TGTGCCAGTAGTATAGATCGGGGCGGATGGGGCAATCAGCCCCAGCATTTT. Translation: CASSIDRGGWGNQPQHF.

V and J are TRBV12-3 or TRBV12-4 and TRBJ2-7, with D perhaps TRBD1 (5 bases). The V gene lost 3 bases and the J gene lost 3 bases, with 12 bases spanning the gap. The CDR3 covers 14 residues. As DNA, the CDR3 is TGTGCCAGCAGTTTGCAGGGTCATTACTACGAGCAGTACTTC. Translation: CASSLQGHYYEQYF.

This clonotype was counted a few times. The rearrangement links TRBV20-1 to TRBJ2-2; 8 nucleotides line up with TRBD2. From germline, CDR1 is DFQATT and CDR2 SNEGSKA (reference sequence). This CDR3 is 14 amino acids long. The trim removed 1 base at V and 7 bases at J, leaving 5 bases unmatched. The CDR3 spells CSARVGGAFGELFF. The CDR3 DNA reads as TGCAGTGCTAGAGTCGGGGGGGCCTTCGGGGAGCTGTTTTTT.

CDR3 protein: CASSFDAGVSYNEQFF. CDR3 DNA: TGTGCCAGCAGCTTTGATGCGGGCGTCTCCTACAATGAGCAGTTCTTC. The gene calls are TRBV5-5 and TRBJ2-1; D is perhaps TRBD2 (5 bases). The germline V and J ends were trimmed by 2 bases and 0 bases, with 12 bases remaining between them. Germline V gene data show CDR1 as SGHKS and CDR2 as YYEKEE (reference sequence). The CDR3 covers 16 residues.

In its sample, this clonotype was seen a few times. This chain links TRBV7-6 with TRBJ1-1; 10 nucleotides agree with TRBD1. There are 14 residues in the CDR3. Germline trimming cut 1 base from V and 7 bases from J; bases unmatched to any gene: 3. Germline CDR1 SGHVS, CDR2 FNYEAQ. CDR3 nucleotides: TGTGCCAGCAGCTTAGAGGGGGACAGGGGTGAAGCTTTCTTT. This encodes CASSLEGDRGEAFF.

The rearrangement links TRBV7-2 to TRBJ1-5; possible D gene TRBD1, 5 bases. Germline V CDR1 and CDR2: SGHTA, FQGNSA. CDR3 length equals 15 residues. The V end lost 1 base, the J end lost 4 bases, and 11 bases lay between the germline ends. This chain's CDR3 is CASSLGMAGNQPQHF. The CDR3 nucleotides read TGTGCCAGCAGCTTAGGGATGGCAGGGAATCAGCCCCAGCATTTT.

The chain carries TRBV10-3 and TRBJ2-5; D possibly matches TRBD1 or TRBD2 (5 bases each). Germline-derived CDR1 and CDR2 are ENHRY and SYGVKD. Trimming took 3 bases from V and 4 from J, leaving 12 bases between them. The CDR3 length is 14 residues. The CDR3 nucleotides read TGTGCCATCAGTGACGAGGGGCGGCGAGAGACCCAGTACTTC. Protein sequence: CAISDEGRRETQYF.

This clonotype was counted ten times or more. The chain recombines TRBV6-1 with TRBJ2-7, with 7 bases that match TRBD2. CDR3 length: 15 amino acids. The V gene's germline CDR1 is MNHNS and CDR2 SASEGT. V was clipped by 7 bases and J by 1 base; unmatched bases: 10. For the CDR3, the DNA is TGTGCCAGCACCACCGGGGGGACGAGGTCCTACGAGCAGTACTTC. This encodes CASTTGGTRSYEQYF.

This clonotype was picked up a small number of times. This chain links TRBV3-1 with TRBJ2-7; 11 bases map to TRBD1. The CDR3 covers 16 residues. Germline CDR1 LGHDT, CDR2 YNNKEL (reference sequence). Trimming cost V 4 bases and J 5 bases; bases outside gene matches: 10. The chain's CDR3 is CASSRQDRTGGHEQYF. CDR3 coding DNA: TGTGCCAGCAGCCGCCAAGACCGGACAGGGGGCCACGAGCAGTACTTC.

The chain employs TRBV28 and TRBJ2-1; 10 nucleotides match TRBD2. Trimming cost V 1 base and J 1 base; bases outside gene matches: 7. In germline, CDR1 is MDHEN, CDR2 SYDVKM. The CDR3 length is 18 residues. CDR3 amino acids: CASSLFLGLAPSYNEQFF. The CDR3 DNA follows: TGTGCCAGCAGTTTATTCTTGGGACTAGCGCCTTCCTACAATGAGCAGTTCTTC.

This clonotype came up a few times. The chain employs TRBV7-2 and TRBJ2-1, with D perhaps given as TRBD1 or TRBD2 (7 bases each). V shed 5 bases and J shed 6 bases, with 17 bases lying between them. This CDR3 is built from 15 residues. CDR1 and CDR2 (germline): SGHTA, FQGNSA. The CDR3 region is CASSLQGGPFNEQFF. The DNA of the CDR3 is TGTGCCAGCAGCCTCCAGGGGGGGCCTTTCAATGAGCAGTTCTTC.

In this sample, this clonotype turned up many times. The gene calls are TRBV4-2 and TRBJ2-7; 13 bases map to TRBD2. CDR1 and CDR2 (germline): LGHNA, YNFKEQ. Trimming at V came to 1 base and at J to 4 bases, leaving 10 bases not matched to a gene. The CDR3 contains 18 residues. The CDR3 DNA sequence: TGTGCCAGCAGCCAAGGGACCGGGACTAGCGGGGTTCTATACGAGCAGTACTTC. This sequence encodes CASSQGTGTSGVLYEQYF.

In this sample, this clonotype turned up many times. V and J are TRBV7-2 and TRBJ2-3; 9 bases align to TRBD2. Germline CDR1 reads SGHTA; CDR2 reads FQGNSA. This CDR3 spans 15 amino acids. V trimming: 6 bases; J trimming: 1 base; junction bases outside the gene matches: 5. CDR3 bases: TGTGCCAGCAGTTCCAGCGGGGGGCGCACAGATACGCAGTATTTT. This codes for CASSSSGGRTDTQYF. The variable domain in full, completed from reference TRBV7-2 and TRBJ2-3, reads GAGVSQSPSNKVTEKGKDVELRCDPISGHTALYWYRQSLGQGLEFLIYFQGNSAPDKSGLPSDRFSAERTGGSVSTLTIQRTQQEDSAVYLCASSSSGGRTDTQYFGPGTRLTVL.

There are a few counts of this clonotype. V is TRBV7-6 and J is TRBJ1-1, with TRBD1 as a possible D gene (5 bases). CDR3 length equals 14 residues. V was pared by 1 base and J by 5 bases, with 11 bases between. Germline CDR1 SGHVS, CDR2 FNYEAQ. The CDR3 is CASSLEQGWTEAFF. DNA for the CDR3: TGTGCCAGCAGCTTAGAGCAGGGTTGGACTGAAGCTTTCTTT.